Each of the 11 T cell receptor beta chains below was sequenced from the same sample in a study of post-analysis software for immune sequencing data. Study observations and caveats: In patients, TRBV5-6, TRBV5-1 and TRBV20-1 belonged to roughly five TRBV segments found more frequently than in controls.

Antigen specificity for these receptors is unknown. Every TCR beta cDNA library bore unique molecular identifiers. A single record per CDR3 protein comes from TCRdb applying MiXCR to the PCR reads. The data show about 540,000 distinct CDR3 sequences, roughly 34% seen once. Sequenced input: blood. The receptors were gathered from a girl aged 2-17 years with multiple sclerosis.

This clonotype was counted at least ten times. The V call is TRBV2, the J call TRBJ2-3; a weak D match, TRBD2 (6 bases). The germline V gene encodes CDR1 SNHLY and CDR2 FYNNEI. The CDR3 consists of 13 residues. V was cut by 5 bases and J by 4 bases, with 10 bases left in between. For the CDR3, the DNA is TGTGCCAGCAGTTTGGGGGAGGCAGATACGCAGTATTTT. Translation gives CASSLGEADTQYF.

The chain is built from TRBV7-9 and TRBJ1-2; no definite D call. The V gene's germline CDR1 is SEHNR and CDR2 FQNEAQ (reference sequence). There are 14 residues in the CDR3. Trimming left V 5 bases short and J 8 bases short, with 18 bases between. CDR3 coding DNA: TGTGCCAGCAGCCCTTTACCCCCAAGGGAAGGCTACACCTTC. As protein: CASSPLPPREGYTF.

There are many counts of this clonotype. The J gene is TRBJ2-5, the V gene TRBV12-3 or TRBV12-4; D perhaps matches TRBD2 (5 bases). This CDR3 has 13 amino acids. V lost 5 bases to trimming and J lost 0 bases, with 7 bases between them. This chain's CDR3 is CASSEGYQETQYF. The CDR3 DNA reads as TGTGCCAGCAGTGAGGGCTACCAAGAGACCCAGTACTTC.

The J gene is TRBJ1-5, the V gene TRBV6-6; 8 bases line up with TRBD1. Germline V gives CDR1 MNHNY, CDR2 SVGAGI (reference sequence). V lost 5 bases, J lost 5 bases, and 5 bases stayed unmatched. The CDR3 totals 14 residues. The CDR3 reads CASSRQGRDQPQHF. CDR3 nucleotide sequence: TGTGCCAGCAGTCGACAGGGGAGGGATCAGCCCCAGCATTTT.

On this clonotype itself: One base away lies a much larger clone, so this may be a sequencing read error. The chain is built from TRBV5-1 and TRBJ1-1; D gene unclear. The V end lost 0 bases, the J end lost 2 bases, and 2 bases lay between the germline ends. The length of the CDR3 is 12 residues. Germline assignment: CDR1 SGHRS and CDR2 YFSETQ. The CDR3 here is CASSLDNTEAFF. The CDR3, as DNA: TGCGCCAGCAGCTTGGACAACACTGAAGCTTTCTTT.

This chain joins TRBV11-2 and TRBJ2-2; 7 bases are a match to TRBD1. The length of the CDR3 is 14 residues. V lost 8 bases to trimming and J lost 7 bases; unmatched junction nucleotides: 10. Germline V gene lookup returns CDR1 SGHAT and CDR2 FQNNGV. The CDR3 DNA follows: TGTGCCAGCGCTCTATCGACAGGGATCGGGGAGCTGTTTTTT. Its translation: CASALSTGIGELFF.

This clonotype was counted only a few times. CDR3 in DNA: TGCGCCAGCAGCTTGGAAGGGGGGGGAAGCTCCTACAATGAGCAGTTCTTC. This encodes CASSLEGGGSSYNEQFF. The chain uses TRBV5-1 and TRBJ2-1; TRBD2 might be the D (7 bases). V was shortened by 0 bases and J by 0 bases, with 13 bases between the two germline ends. The CDR3 sequence is 17 residues long. Germline V gene lookup returns CDR1 SGHRS and CDR2 YFSETQ.

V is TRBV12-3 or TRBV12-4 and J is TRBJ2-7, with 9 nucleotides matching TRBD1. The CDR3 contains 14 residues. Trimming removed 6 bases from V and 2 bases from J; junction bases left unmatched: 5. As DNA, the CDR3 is TGTGCCAGCAGACAGACAGGGGGGGCCTACGAGCAGTACTTC. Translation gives CASRQTGGAYEQYF.

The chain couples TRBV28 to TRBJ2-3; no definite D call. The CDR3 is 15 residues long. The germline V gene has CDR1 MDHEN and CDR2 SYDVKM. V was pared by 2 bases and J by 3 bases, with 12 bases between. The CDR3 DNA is TGTGCCAGCAGTTTAAATCTGGGAAGGACAGATACGCAGTATTTT. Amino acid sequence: CASSLNLGRTDTQYF.

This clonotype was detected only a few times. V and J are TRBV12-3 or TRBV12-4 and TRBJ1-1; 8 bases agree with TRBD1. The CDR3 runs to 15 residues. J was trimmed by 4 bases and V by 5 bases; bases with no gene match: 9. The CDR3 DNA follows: TGTGCCAGCAGTCCCCGCGCAGGGGGCGGCACTGAAGCTTTCTTT. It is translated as CASSPRAGGGTEAFF.

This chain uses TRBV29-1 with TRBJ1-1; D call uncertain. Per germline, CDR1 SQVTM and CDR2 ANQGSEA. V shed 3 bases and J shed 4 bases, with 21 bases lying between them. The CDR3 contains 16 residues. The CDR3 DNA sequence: TGCAGCGTTGAGAACCCGTCGCCAGGCCCCCTCACTGAAGCTTTCTTT. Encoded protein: CSVENPSPGPLTEAFF.